This TCR beta chain was sequenced for a study of shared clonotypes between healthy human individuals. This CDR3 is 14 amino acids long. V shed 6 bases and J shed 4 bases, with 13 bases lying between them. Looked up from germline, CDR1 is MDHEN and CDR2 is SYDVKM. As to this clone: Its target is unknown. Other DNA sequences in this specimen translate into the identical CDR3.

Genomic DNA from each subset was divided evenly over several immunoSEQ plates. Per the original methods: ImmunoSEQ sequences covered only the junction and lacked quality scores; filtering therefore differed. Clones were sequenced by immunoSEQ multiplex PCR, and TCRdb holds only the in-frame ones, with some missing. V and J calls and clone size are copied from that table; D and trimming were computed from the DNA. This table has about 2.4 million clones, roughly 93% appearing once. Study-wide points: Sequencing depth was predicted to influence how clonotypes are shared among donors. Against clonotypes common to all four donors, non-shared ones had lower generation probabilities.

This chain uses TRBV28 with TRBJ1-5, with D maybe TRBD1 (5 bases). This receptor was taken from a man between 18 and 35 years old in good health. Some clones in this sample may be carry-over from other donors' samples. Sequencing was performed on naive CD4+ T cells from PBMCs. Subset reported: CD45RA+ positively selected. CDR3 region: CASRSGQGNQPQHF. Here the CDR3 DNA reads TGTGCCAGCAGGAGCGGACAAGGGAATCAGCCCCAGCATTTT.